This TCR beta chain comes out of a study of T cell responses to AZD1222 COVID-19 vaccine. Findings of the study overall: Donors were largely white British and mainly female; clonal diversity was possibly underestimated.

The V gene lost 5 bases and the J gene lost 0 bases, with 17 bases spanning the gap. This CDR3 region has 16 residues. Looked up from germline, CDR1 is MNHEY and CDR2 is SVGEGT. For this clone: What it binds is unknown.

Method: immunoSEQ multiplex PCR; TCRdb's copy keeps in-frame clones and lacks some. The sample holds some 150,000 clones, under 95% seen once. This sample comprised peripheral blood, obtained on day 0 of MenACWY control vaccination. This chain uses TRBV6-2 or TRBV6-3 with TRBJ2-7; D may be TRBD1 (6 bases). The source is an adult in good health. The CDR3 loop reads CASSRTDRRSSYEQYF. In nucleotides, the CDR3 is TGTGCCAGCAGTCGAACTGACAGGAGAAGCTCCTACGAGCAGTACTTC.